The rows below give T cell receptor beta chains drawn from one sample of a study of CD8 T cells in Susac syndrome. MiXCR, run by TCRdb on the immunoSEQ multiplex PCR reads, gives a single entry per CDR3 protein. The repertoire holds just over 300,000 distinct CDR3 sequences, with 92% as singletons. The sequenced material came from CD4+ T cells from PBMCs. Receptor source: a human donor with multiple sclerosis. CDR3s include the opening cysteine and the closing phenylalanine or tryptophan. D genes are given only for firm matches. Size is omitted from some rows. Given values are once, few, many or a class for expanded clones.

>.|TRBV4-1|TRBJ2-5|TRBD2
CASSQGIPLAGGLETQYF
TGCGCCAGCAGCCAAGGTATCCCCTTAGCGGGAGGGTTGGAGACCCAGTACTTC
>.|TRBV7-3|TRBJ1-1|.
CASRSTREGEAFF
TGTGCCAGCAGGAGTACAAGAGAGGGTGAAGCTTTCTTT
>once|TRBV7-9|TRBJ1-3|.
CASSFRTVSGNTIYF
TGTGCCAGCAGCTTTAGGACAGTCTCTGGAAACACCATATATTTT
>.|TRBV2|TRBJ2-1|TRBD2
CASRDRAGGPYNEQFF
TGTGCCAGCAGGGACCGAGCGGGAGGGCCTTACAATGAGCAGTTCTTC
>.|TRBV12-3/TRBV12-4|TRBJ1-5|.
CASSPGRGGQPQHF
TGTGCCAGCAGTCCAGGAAGGGGCGGGCAGCCCCAGCATTTT
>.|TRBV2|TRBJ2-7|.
CASTRRPNEQYF
TGTGCCAGCACGAGGCGTCCCAACGAGCAGTACTTC
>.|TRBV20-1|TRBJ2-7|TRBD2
CSVLRGGVTAYEQYF
TGCAGTGTACTACGGGGGGGAGTTACGGCCTACGAGCAGTACTTC
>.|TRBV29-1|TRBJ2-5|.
CSVLADAETQYF
TGCAGCGTTTTGGCCGACGCAGAGACCCAGTACTTC
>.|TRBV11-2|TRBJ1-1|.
CASSIGAVWPNTEAFF
TGTGCCAGCAGCATTGGGGCCGTATGGCCGAACACTGAAGCTTTCTTT
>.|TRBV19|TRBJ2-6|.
CASRFMTVDVLTF
TGTGCCAGTAGGTTTATGACGGTTGACGTCCTGACTTTC
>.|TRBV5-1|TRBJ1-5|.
CASSLSVGFNQPQHF
TGCGCCAGCAGCTTGAGTGTCGGCTTCAATCAGCCCCAGCATTTT
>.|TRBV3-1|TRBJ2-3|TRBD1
CASSQDFQTGLWQYF
TGTGCCAGCAGCCAAGATTTTCAGACAGGGCTATGGCAGTATTTT
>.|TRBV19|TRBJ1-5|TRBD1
CASRELGQGRIQPQHF
TGTGCCAGTAGGGAACTTGGACAGGGGCGGATTCAGCCCCAGCATTTT
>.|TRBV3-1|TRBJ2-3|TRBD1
CASSGKWTGLVHTQYF
TGTGCCAGCAGCGGAAAGTGGACAGGGTTGGTGCATACGCAGTATTTT
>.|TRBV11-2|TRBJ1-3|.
CASSLGRTSSGNTIYF
TGTGCCAGCAGCTTAGGGCGGACGTCCTCTGGAAACACCATATATTTT
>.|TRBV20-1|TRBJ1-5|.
CSAAMDRGNQPQHF
TGCAGTGCTGCTATGGACCGGGGCAATCAGCCCCAGCATTTT
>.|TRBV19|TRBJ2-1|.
CASSTDGYNEQFF
TGTGCCAGTAGTACCGACGGGTACAATGAGCAGTTCTTC
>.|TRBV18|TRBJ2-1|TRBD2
CASSPPTGLATYNEQFF
TGTGCCAGCTCACCACCGACGGGACTAGCAACGTACAATGAGCAGTTCTTC
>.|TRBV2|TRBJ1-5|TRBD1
CASSGESGTVSNQPQHF
TGTGCCAGCAGTGGGGAATCGGGGACAGTTAGCAATCAGCCCCAGCATTTT
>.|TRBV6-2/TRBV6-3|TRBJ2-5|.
CASSYAGKGTQYF
TGTGCCAGCAGTTACGCGGGAAAGGGGACCCAGTACTTC
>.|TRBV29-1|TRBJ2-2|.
CSGRRYENTGELFF
TGCAGCGGGAGGCGGTATGAGAACACCGGGGAGCTGTTTTTT
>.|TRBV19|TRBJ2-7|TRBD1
CASSSQGESYEQYF
TGTGCCAGTAGTAGCCAGGGGGAATCCTACGAGCAGTACTTC
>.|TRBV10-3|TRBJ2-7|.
CAISVRGDEQYF
TGTGCCATCAGTGTGAGGGGAGACGAGCAGTACTTC
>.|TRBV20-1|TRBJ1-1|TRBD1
CSAREWTGNTEAFF
TGCAGTGCTAGAGAGTGGACAGGGAACACTGAAGCTTTCTTT
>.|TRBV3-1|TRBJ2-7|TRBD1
CASSQGQGDDEQYF
TGTGCCAGCAGCCAAGGACAGGGGGATGACGAGCAGTACTTC
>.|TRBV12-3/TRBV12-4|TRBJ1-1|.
CASSPGRRTEAFF
TGTGCCAGCAGTCCAGGGCGGAGGACTGAAGCTTTCTTT
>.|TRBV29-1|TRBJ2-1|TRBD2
CSVRGTSGSRNEQFF
TGCAGCGTTCGAGGGACTAGCGGTTCCCGGAATGAGCAGTTCTTC
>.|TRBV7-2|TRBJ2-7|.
CASSLEPLLANIDEQYF
TGTGCCAGCAGCTTAGAACCTCTGCTAGCGAATATAGACGAGCAGTACTTC
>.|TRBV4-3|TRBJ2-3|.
CASSLSRAATSTDTQYF
TGCGCCAGCAGCCTTTCCCGAGCGGCGACTAGCACAGATACGCAGTATTTT
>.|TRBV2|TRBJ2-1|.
CASSGDLGNEQFF
TGTGCCAGCAGTGGGGACCTAGGGAATGAGCAGTTCTTC
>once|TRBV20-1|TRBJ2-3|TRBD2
CSARGLGLGTDTQYF
TGCAGTGCTAGGGGTTTGGGACTAGGAACAGATACGCAGTATTTT
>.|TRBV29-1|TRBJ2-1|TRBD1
CSVARGQGASGGTYNEQFF
TGCAGCGTCGCTAGGGGACAGGGGGCCTCGGGGGGAACCTACAATGAGCAGTTCTTC
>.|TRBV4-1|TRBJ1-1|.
CASRLGNSNTEAFF
TGCGCCAGCAGGCTCGGCAATTCGAACACTGAAGCTTTCTTT
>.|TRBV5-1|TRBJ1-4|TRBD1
CASSRRQGSATNEKLFF
TGCGCCAGCAGCCGGCGACAGGGATCGGCAACTAATGAAAAACTGTTTTTT
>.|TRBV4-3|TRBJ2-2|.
CASNQGVTGTGRTRELFF
TGCGCCAGCAACCAAGGTGTCACCGGGACGGGTCGTACCCGGGAGCTGTTTTTT
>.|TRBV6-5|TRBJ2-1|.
CASNSGATVGEQFF
TGTGCCAGCAATTCAGGGGCGACCGTAGGTGAGCAGTTCTTC
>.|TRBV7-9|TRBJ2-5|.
CASSLVPGLYQETQYF
TGTGCCAGCAGCTTAGTTCCAGGGCTGTACCAAGAGACCCAGTACTTC
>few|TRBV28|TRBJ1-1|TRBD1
CASSPTGRTEAFF
TGTGCCAGCAGTCCGACAGGGCGGACTGAAGCTTTCTTT
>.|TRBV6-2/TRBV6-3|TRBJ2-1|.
CASSETWSSYNEQFF
TGTGCCAGCAGCGAAACTTGGAGCTCCTACAATGAGCAGTTCTTC
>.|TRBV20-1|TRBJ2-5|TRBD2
CSASGGGLETQYF
TGCAGTGCTAGCGGCGGGGGGCTAGAGACCCAGTACTTC
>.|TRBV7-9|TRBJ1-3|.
CASSLQASSGNTIYF
TGTGCCAGCAGCCTACAGGCCAGCTCTGGAAACACCATATATTTT
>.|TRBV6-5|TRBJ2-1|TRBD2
CASSPGTIYNEQFF
TGTGCCAGCAGTCCCGGGACTATCTACAATGAGCAGTTCTTC
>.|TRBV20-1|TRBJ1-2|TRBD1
CSARPGQAYGYTF
TGCAGTGCCCGCCCGGGACAGGCGTATGGCTACACCTTC
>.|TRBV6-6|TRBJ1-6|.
CASRRQDSPLHF
TGTGCCAGCAGACGACAGGATTCACCCCTCCACTTT
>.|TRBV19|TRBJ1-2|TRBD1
CASNPTQGSYGYTF
TGTGCCAGTAACCCGACACAGGGGTCCTATGGCTACACCTTC
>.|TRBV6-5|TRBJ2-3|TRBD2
CASSRGGARDTQYF
TGTGCCAGCAGCCGCGGGGGGGCTAGAGATACGCAGTATTTT
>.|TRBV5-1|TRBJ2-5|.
CASSLSIQYGETQYF
TGCGCCAGCAGCTTGTCAATTCAATACGGGGAGACCCAGTACTTC
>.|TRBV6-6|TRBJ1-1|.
CASSYSVLQNEAFF
TGTGCCAGCAGTTACTCGGTTCTACAAAATGAAGCTTTCTTT
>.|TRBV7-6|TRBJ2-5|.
CASSLVGSREKETQYF
TGTGCCAGCAGCTTAGTCGGCTCTAGAGAGAAAGAGACCCAGTACTTC
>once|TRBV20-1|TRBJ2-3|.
CSARGFSSTDTQYF
TGCAGTGCTAGAGGGTTCTCTAGCACAGATACGCAGTATTTT
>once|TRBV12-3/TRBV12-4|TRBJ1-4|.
CASSSHRRGLATMNLEKLFF
TGTGCCAGCAGTTCCCATCGGCGGGGTTTAGCGACAATGAATCTGGAAAAACTGTTTTTT
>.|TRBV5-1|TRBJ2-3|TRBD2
CASSRLGGDTDTQYF
TGCGCCAGCAGCCGTCTCGGGGGGGACACAGATACGCAGTATTTT
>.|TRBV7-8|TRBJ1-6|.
CASSSTGGISPLHF
TGTGCCAGCAGCTCGACCGGGGGAATTTCACCCCTCCACTTT